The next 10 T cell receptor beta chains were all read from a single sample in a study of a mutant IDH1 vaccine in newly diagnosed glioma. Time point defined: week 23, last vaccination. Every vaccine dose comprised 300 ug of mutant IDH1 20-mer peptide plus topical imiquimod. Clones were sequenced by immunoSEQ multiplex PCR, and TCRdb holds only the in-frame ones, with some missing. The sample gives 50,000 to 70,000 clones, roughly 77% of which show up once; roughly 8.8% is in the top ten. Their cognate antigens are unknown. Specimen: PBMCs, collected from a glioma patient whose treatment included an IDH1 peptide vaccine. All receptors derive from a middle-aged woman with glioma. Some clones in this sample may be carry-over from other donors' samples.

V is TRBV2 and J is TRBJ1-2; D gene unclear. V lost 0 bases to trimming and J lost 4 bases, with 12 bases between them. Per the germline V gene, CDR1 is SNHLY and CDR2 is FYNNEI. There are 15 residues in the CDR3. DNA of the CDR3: TGTGCCAGCAGTGAAGCCGCGCGGCCTCTCTATGGCTACACCTTC. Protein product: CASSEAARPLYGYTF.

The CDR3 region has the DNA TGTGCCAGTTCGCCGGGACAGGGAAACACCATATATTTT. It yields the protein CASSPGQGNTIYF. The chain uses TRBV19 and TRBJ1-3, with 7 bases matching TRBD1. In germline, CDR1 is LNHDA, CDR2 SQIVND (reference sequence). CDR3 length: 13 residues. J was trimmed by 4 bases and V by 8 bases; bases with no gene match: 5.

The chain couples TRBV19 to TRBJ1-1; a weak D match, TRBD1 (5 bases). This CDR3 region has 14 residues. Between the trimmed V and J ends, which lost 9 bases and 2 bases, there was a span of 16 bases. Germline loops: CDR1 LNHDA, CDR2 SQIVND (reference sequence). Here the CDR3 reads CASYLTVFNTEAFF. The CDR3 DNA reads TGTGCCAGCTACCTGACAGTTTTTAACACTGAAGCTTTCTTT.

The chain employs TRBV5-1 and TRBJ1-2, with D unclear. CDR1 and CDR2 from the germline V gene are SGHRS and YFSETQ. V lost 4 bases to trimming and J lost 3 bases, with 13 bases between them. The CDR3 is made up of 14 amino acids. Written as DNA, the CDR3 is TGCGCCAGCAGCGAGACCGCGGGCGACTATGGCTACACCTTC. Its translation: CASSETAGDYGYTF.

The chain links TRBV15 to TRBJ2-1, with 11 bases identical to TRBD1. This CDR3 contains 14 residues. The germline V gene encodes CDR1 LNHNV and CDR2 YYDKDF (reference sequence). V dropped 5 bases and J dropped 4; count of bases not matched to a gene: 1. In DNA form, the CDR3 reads TGTGCCACCAGCCGGGACAGGGGGTACAATGAGCAGTTCTTC. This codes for CATSRDRGYNEQFF.

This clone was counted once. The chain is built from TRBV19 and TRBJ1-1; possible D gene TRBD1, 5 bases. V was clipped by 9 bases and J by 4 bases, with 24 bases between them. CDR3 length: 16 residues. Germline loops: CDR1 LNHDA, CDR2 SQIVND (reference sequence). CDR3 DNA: TGTGCCAGCAAAATCACGGTCGCGGGGGAAGGCACTGAAGCTTTCTTT. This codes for CASKITVAGEGTEAFF.

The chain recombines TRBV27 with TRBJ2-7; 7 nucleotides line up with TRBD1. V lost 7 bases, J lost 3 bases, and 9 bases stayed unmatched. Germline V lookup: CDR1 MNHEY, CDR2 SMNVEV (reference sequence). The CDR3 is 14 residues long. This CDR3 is CASTRQGDFYEQYF. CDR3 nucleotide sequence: TGTGCCAGCACCCGACAGGGAGATTTCTACGAGCAGTACTTC.

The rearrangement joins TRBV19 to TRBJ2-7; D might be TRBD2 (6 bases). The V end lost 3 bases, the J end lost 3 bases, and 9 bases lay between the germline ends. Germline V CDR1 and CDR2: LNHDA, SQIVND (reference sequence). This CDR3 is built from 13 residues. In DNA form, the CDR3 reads TGTGCCAGTAGTATTACGACTAGCTACGAGCAGTACTTC. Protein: CASSITTSYEQYF.

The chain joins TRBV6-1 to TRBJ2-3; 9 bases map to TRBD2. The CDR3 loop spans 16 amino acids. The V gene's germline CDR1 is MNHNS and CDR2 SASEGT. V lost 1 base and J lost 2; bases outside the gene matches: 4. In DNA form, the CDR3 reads TGTGCCAGCAGTGAAGTTAGCGGGGGCCCCACAGATACGCAGTATTTT. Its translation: CASSEVSGGPTDTQYF.

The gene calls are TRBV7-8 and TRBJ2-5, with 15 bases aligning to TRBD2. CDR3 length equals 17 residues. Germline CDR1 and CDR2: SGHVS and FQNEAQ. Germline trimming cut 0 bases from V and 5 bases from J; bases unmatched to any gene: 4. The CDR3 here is CASSLAGLAGGKETQYF. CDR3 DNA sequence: TGTGCCAGCAGCTTAGCCGGACTAGCGGGGGGGAAGGAGACCCAGTACTTC.